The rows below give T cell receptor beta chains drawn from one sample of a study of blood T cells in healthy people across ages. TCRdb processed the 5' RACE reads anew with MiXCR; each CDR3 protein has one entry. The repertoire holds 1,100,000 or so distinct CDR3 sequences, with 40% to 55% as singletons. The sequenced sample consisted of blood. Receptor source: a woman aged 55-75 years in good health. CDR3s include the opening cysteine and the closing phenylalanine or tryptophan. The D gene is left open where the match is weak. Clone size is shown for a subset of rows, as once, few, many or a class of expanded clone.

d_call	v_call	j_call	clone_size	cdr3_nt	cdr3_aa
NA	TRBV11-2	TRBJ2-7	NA	TGTGCCAGCAGCTTCGAGTTTTTGTACGAGCAGTACTTC	CASSFEFLYEQYF
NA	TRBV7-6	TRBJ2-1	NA	TGTGCCAGCAGCCTGGCCCAAAGTGAGCAGTTCTTC	CASSLAQSEQFF
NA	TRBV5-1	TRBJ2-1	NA	TGCGCCAGCACCGTTGAGGTCAGGACCCGTAATGAGCAGTTCTTC	CASTVEVRTRNEQFF
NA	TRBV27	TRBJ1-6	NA	TGTGCCAGCAGTTTCCTCTATAATTCACCCCTCCACTTT	CASSFLYNSPLHF
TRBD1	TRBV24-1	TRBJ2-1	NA	TGTGCCACCAGTGAACCGGGACAGTCCAATGAGCAGTTCTTC	CATSEPGQSNEQFF
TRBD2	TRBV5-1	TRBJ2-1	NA	TGCGCCAGCAGCCCTAGCTCGACGGGAGGGCGAAATGAGCAGTTCTTC	CASSPSSTGGRNEQFF
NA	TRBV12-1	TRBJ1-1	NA	TGTGCCACTCCAGGAGGAGACACTGAAGCTTTCTTT	CATPGGDTEAFF
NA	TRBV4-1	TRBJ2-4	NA	TGCGCCAGCAGCCAAGAAGGGGCCTCCAAAAACATTCAGTACTTC	CASSQEGASKNIQYF
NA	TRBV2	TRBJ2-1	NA	TGTGCCAGCAGTGATGTTCCTCTCAGGCCTGAGCAGTTCTTC	CASSDVPLRPEQFF
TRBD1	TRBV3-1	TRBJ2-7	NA	TGTGCCAGCAACCATAGGGGACAGGGGTCCGACGAGCAGTACTTC	CASNHRGQGSDEQYF
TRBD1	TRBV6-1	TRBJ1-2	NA	TGTGCCAGCTTGACAGGGGGCTATGGCTACACCTTC	CASLTGGYGYTF
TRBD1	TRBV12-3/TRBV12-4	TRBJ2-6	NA	TGTGCCAGCAACCGGGACAGGGATCCCCTCGGGGCCAACGTCCTGACTTTC	CASNRDRDPLGANVLTF
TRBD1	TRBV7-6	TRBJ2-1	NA	TGTGCCAGCAGCCAGCCGGGACAGGGGGCTGGTGAGCAGTTCTTC	CASSQPGQGAGEQFF
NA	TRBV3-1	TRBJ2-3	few	TGTGCCAGCAGCCAAACGACAAGCACAGATACGCAGTATTTT	CASSQTTSTDTQYF
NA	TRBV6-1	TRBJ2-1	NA	TGTGGCAGTGAAGTGGGGCCGGTTGAGCAGTTCTTC	CGSEVGPVEQFF
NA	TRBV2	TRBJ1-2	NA	TGTGCCAGCAGTGAGTTGAAGGGGGGCCTTGGCTACACCTTC	CASSELKGGLGYTF
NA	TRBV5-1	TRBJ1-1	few	TGCGCCAGCAGCTTGGCCCCGGGAAGCATGAACACTGAAGCTTTCTTT	CASSLAPGSMNTEAFF
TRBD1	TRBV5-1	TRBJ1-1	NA	TGCGCCAGCAGCCCCGGGACAGACCGCTTTGTTGGTGAAGCTTTCTTT	CASSPGTDRFVGEAFF
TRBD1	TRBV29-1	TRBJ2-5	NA	TGCAGCGTTGAAGAGGGGACAGGGGGCTTGAAAGAGACCCAGTACTTC	CSVEEGTGGLKETQYF
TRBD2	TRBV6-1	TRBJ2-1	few	TGTGCCAGCCTACCTAGCGGGAGCGGCAATGAGCAGTTCTTC	CASLPSGSGNEQFF
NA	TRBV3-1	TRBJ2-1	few	TGTGCCAGCAGCTCCCACGGCGAGCAGTTCTTC	CASSSHGEQFF
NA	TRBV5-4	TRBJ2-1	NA	TGTGCCAGCAGCTCAGCCTCTGCGGATGAGCAGTTCTTC	CASSSASADEQFF
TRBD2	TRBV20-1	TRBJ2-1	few	TGCAGTGCTAGCGGGACTAGCGAGTTACATCCCAATGAGCAGTTCTTC	CSASGTSELHPNEQFF
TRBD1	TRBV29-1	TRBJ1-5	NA	TGCAGCGTCGCTCTGGGACAGGGGGTTCAGCCCCAGCATTTT	CSVALGQGVQPQHF
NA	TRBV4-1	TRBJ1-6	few	TGCGCCAGCAGCCTCTTCGGACAGAATAATTCACCCCTCCACTTT	CASSLFGQNNSPLHF
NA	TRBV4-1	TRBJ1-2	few	TGCGCCAGCAGCCAGGGACATAACATTAACTATGGCTACACCTTC	CASSQGHNINYGYTF
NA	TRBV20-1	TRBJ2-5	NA	TGCAGTGCTAGAGATCGGGGTTTCGAGACCCAGTACTTC	CSARDRGFETQYF
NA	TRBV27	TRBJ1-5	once	TGTGCCAGCAGTTCCGGTGGGGGGGCCTATGGGCCCCAGCATTTT	CASSSGGGAYGPQHF
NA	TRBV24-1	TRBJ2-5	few	TGTGCCACCAGTGATTCCCGACAGAGAATCCAAGAGACCCAGTACTTC	CATSDSRQRIQETQYF
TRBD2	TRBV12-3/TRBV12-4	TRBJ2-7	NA	TGTGCCAGCAGTTTAGGTCGTATGCGGGGGGGAATTGAGCAGTACTTC	CASSLGRMRGGIEQYF
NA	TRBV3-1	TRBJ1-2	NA	TGTGCCAGCAGCCAACCCAGGGACACGGTGACGGTGGGCTACACCTTC	CASSQPRDTVTVGYTF
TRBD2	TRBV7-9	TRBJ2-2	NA	TGTGCCAGCAGCCTCGGGACTAGCGGGAGCGGCACCGGGGAGCTGTTTTTT	CASSLGTSGSGTGELFF
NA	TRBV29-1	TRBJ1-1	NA	TGCAGCGCCTTATTAACAGTTGCCGAAGCTTTCTTT	CSALLTVAEAFF
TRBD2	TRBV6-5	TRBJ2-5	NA	TGTGCCAGCAGTACTGGACTAGCGGGAGGGCCAGAGACCCAGTACTTC	CASSTGLAGGPETQYF
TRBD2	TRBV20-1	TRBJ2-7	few	TGCAGTGCTGCCGGGGGGAATTCCTACGAGCAGTACTTC	CSAAGGNSYEQYF
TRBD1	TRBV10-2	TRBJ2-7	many	TGCGCCAGCAGTCCCCGGACAGGGGGCACGTACGAGCAGTACTTC	CASSPRTGGTYEQYF
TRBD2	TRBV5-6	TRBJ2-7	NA	TGTGCCAGCAGCCTATCGCTAGCGGGAGTTTTCTACGAGCAGTACTTC	CASSLSLAGVFYEQYF
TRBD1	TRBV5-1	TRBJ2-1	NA	TGCGCCAGCAGCTATACGACAGGGGGCGGTGAGCAGTTCTTT	CASSYTTGGGEQFF
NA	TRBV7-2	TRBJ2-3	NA	TGTGCCAGCAGCTTAGCGGGGCAGGGCGCAGATACGCAGTATTTT	CASSLAGQGADTQYF
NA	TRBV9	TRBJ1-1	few	TGTGCCAGCAGTGCGACAGGGAACACTGAAGCTTTCTTT	CASSATGNTEAFF
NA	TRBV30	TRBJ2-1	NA	TGTGCCTGGAGTGTCTTCCAAGATCAGTTCTTC	CAWSVFQDQFF
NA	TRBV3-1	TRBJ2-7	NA	TGTGCCAGCAGCCATGGCCTAGGGACCTACGAGCAGTACTTC	CASSHGLGTYEQYF
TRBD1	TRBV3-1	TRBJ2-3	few	TGTGCCAGCTGGGGACAGGGGGCAGCAGATACGCAGTATTTT	CASWGQGAADTQYF
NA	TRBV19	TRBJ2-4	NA	TGTGCCAGTAGTATCGACAGTAGCAAAAACATTCAGTACTTC	CASSIDSSKNIQYF